The 5 T cell receptor beta chains below come from one sample, sequenced in a study of spatial heterogeneity in lung cancer. TCRdb recomputed calls from the 5' RACE reads with MiXCR, one row per CDR3 protein. The sample records approximately 56,000 distinct CDR3 sequences, about 7.4% being singletons. Time point in this sample: blood at routine non-recurrence follow-up after resection. Sequencing covered unsorted whole RNA taken from tumor, nontumor lung or frozen PBMC. The specimen comprised PBMCs, sampled at follow-up. These receptor sequences come from a female donor with early-stage non-small cell lung cancer.

This clonotype was seen more than once but under ten times. The V gene is TRBV2, the J gene TRBJ2-6; no reliable D call. From germline, CDR1 is SNHLY and CDR2 FYNNEI. This CDR3 comprises 14 residues. Trimming left V 7 bases short and J 3 bases short, with 10 bases between. The DNA of the CDR3 is TGTGCCAGCACAGCATCGAGTGGGGCCAACGTCCTGACTTTC. Translated, it gives CASTASSGANVLTF. Full variable domain (missing parts from reference TRBV2 and TRBJ2-6): EPEVTQTPSHQVTQMGQEVILRCVPISNHLYFYWYRQILGQKVEFLVSFYNNEISEKSEIFDDQFSVERPDGSNFTLKIRSTKLEDSAMYFCASTASSGANVLTFGAGSRLTVL.

The CDR3 DNA follows: TGTGCCATCAGTCCGAGTGGGCGTCAAGAGACCCAGTACTTC. Translation: CAISPSGRQETQYF. The rearrangement links TRBV10-3 to TRBJ2-5; D is unclear. The CDR3 has 14 residues. Germline V gene sequence: CDR1 ENHRY, CDR2 SYGVKD. Trimming left V 5 bases short and J 2 bases short, with 12 bases between.

This clonotype has just a few counts. The chain joins TRBV12-3 or TRBV12-4 to TRBJ2-3, with 14 bases lining up with TRBD2. J lost 5 bases, V lost 7 bases, and 8 bases had no gene match. The CDR3 sequence is 16 residues long. CDR3 amino acids: CASTETSGRALDTQYF. The CDR3 DNA is TGTGCCAGCACCGAGACTAGCGGGAGGGCCTTAGATACGCAGTATTTT.

This clonotype was observed at least ten times. V usage is TRBV27 and J usage is TRBJ1-5; 8 positions match TRBD1. The CDR3 consists of 15 residues. Trimming took 4 bases from V and 6 from J; bases not matched to a gene: 8. Germline CDR1 and CDR2: MNHEY and SMNVEV (reference sequence). CDR3 nucleotides: TGTGCCAGCAGTTCTGTGTTCAGGGGGCTTCAGCCCCAGCATTTT. Amino acid sequence: CASSSVFRGLQPQHF.

This clonotype was picked up many times. The chain couples TRBV5-4 to TRBJ1-1; D gene uncertain. The CDR3 sequence is 14 residues long. CDR1 is SGHNT and CDR2 is YYREEE in the germline V gene (reference sequence). V shed 2 bases and J shed 2 bases, with 10 bases lying between them. This CDR3 reads CASSFTHRNTEAFF. In nucleotides, the CDR3 is TGTGCCAGCAGCTTTACGCATCGCAACACTGAAGCTTTCTTT.